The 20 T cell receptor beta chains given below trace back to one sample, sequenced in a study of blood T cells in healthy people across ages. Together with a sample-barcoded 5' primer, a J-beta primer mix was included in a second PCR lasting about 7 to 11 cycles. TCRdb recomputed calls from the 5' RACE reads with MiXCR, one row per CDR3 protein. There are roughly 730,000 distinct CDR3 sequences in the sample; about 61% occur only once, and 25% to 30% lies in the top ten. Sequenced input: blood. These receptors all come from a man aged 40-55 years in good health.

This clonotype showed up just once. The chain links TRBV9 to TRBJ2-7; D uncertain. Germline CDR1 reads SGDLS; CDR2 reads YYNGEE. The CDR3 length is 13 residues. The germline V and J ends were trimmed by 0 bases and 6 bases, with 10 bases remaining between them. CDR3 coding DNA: TGTGCCAGCAGCGTAGCCCCAAGCTCCGAGCAGTACTTC. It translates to CASSVAPSSEQYF.

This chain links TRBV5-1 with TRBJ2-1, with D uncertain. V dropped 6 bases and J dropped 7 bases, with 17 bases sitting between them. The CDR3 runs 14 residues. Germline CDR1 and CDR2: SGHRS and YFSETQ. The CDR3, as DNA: TGCGCCAGCACCCTCGAGGAGCCCCGGAATGAGCAGTTCTTC. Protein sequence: CASTLEEPRNEQFF. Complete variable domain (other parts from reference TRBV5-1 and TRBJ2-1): KAGVTQTPRYLIKTRGQQVTLSCSPISGHRSVSWYQQTPGQGLQFLFEYFSETQRNKGNFPGRFSGRQFSNSRSEMNVSTLELGDSALYLCASTLEEPRNEQFFGPGTRLTVL.

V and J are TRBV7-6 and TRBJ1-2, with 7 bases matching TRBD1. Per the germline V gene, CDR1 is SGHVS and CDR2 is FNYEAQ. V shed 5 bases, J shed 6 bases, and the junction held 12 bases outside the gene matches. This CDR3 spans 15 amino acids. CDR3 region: CASSPNRGSQDGYTF. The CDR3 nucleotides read TGTGCCAGCAGCCCCAACAGGGGAAGTCAAGATGGCTACACCTTC.

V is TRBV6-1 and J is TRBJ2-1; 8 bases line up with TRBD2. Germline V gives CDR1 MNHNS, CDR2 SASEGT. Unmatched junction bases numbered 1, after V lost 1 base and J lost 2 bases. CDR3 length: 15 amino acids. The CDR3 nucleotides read TGTGCCAGCAGTGAAGGAGCGGGGGCCTACAATGAGCAGTTCTTC. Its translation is CASSEGAGAYNEQFF.

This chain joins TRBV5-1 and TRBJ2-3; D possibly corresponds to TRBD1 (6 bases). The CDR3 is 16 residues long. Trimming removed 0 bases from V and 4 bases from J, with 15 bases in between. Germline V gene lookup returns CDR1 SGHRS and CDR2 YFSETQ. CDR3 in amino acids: CASSLDGTGSSDTQYF. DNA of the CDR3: TGCGCCAGCAGCTTGGACGGAACAGGGTCATCAGATACGCAGTATTTT.

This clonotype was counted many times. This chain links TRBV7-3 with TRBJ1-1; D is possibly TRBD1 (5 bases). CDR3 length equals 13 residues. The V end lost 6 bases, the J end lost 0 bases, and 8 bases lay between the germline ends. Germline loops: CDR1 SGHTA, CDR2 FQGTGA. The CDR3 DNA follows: TGTGCCAGCAGTACGACAGTGAACACTGAAGCTTTCTTT. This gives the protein CASSTTVNTEAFF. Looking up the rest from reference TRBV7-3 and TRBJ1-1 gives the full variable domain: GAGVSQTPSNKVTEKGKYVELRCDPISGHTALYWYRQSLGQGPEFLIYFQGTGAADDSGLPNDRFFAVRPEGSVSTLKIQRTERGDSAVYLCASSTTVNTEAFFGQGTRLTVV.

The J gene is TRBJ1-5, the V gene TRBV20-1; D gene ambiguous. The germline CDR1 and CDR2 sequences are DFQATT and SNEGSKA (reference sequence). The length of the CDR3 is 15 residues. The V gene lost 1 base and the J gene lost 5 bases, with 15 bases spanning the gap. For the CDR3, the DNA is TGCAGTGCTAGAGCCCTAGGAGGGCTTGATCAGCCCCAGCATTTT. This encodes CSARALGGLDQPQHF.

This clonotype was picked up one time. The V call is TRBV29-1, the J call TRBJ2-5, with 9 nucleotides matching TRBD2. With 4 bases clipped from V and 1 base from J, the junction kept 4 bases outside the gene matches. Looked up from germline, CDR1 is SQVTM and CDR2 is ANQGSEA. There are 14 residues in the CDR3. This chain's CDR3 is CSVVASGVQETQYF. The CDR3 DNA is TGCAGCGTTGTGGCTAGCGGGGTCCAAGAGACCCAGTACTTC. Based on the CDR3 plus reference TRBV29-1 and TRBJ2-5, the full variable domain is SAVISQKPSRDICQRGTSLTIQCQVDSQVTMMFWYRQQPGQSLTLIATANQGSEATYESGFVIDKFPISRPNLTFSTLTVSNMSPEDSSIYLCSVVASGVQETQYFGPGTRLLVL.

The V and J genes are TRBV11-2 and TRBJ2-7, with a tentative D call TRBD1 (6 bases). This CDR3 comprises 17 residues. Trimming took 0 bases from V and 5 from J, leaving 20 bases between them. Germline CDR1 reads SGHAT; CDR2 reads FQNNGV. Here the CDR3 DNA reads TGTGCCAGCAGCTTAGAGGGCTTAGGGGGTTCCCTTCACGAGCAGTACTTC. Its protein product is CASSLEGLGGSLHEQYF.

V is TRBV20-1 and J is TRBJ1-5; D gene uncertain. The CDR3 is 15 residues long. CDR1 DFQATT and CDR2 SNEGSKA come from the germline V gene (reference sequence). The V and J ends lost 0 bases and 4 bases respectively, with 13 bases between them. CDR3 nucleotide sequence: TGCAGTGCTAGAGATTATCGGTCCTCTAATCAGCCCCAGCATTTT. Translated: CSARDYRSSNQPQHF.

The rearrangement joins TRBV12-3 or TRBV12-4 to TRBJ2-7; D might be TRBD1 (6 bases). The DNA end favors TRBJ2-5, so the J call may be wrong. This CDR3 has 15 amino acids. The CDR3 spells CASSPVQGLEETQYF. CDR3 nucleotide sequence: TGTGCCAGCAGTCCAGTACAGGGTTTGGAAGAGACCCAGTACTTC.

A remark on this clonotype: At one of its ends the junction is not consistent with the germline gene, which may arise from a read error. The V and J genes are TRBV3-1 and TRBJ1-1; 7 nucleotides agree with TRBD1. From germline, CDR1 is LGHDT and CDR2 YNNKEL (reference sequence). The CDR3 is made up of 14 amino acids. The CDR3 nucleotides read TGCGCCAGCAGCCCCCGGGACAGGAACACTGAAGCTTTCTTT. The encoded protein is CASSPRDRNTEAFF.

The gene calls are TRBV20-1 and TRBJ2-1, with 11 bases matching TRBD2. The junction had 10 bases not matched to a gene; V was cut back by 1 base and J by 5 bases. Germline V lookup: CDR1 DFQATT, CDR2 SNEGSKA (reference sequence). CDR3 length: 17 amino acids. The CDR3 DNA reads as TGCAGTGCTAGAGTTTTCCTAGCGGGAGGCTATGACAATGAGCAGTTCTTC. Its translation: CSARVFLAGGYDNEQFF.

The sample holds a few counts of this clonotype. DNA of the CDR3: TGCAGTGCAATAAACCTGGGGGGCGATGAGCAGTTCTTC. It codes for CSAINLGGDEQFF. The V and J genes are TRBV20-1 and TRBJ2-1, with D possibly called TRBD1 or TRBD2 (6 bases each). V lost 6 bases and J 8 bases, leaving 17 bases between the germline ends. In germline, CDR1 is DFQATT, CDR2 SNEGSKA (reference sequence). This CDR3 has 13 residues.

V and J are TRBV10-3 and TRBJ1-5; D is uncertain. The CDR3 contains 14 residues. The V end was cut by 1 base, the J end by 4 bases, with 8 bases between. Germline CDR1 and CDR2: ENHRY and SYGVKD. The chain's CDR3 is CAISEFTANQPQHF. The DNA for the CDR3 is TGTGCCATCAGTGAGTTTACGGCGAATCAGCCCCAGCATTTT.

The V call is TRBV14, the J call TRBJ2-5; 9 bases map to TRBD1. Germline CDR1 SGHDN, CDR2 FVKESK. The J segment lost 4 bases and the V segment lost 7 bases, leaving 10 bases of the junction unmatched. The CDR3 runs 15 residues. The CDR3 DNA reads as TGTGCCAGCAACACCGTTGACAGGGGGAGAGAGACCCAGTACTTC. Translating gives CASNTVDRGRETQYF.

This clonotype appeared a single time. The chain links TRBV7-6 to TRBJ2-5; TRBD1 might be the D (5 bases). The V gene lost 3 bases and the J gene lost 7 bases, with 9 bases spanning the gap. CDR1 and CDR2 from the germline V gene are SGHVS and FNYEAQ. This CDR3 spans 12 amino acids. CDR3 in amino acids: CASSFARGTQYF. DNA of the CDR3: TGTGCCAGCAGCTTCGCTAGGGGGACCCAGTACTTC.

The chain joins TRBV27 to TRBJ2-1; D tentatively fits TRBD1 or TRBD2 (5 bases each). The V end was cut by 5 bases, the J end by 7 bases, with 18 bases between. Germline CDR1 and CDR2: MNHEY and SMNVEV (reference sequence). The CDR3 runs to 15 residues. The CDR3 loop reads CASSLSRNWGNEQFF. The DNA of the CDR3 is TGTGCCAGCAGTCTTAGCAGGAATTGGGGGAATGAGCAGTTCTTC.

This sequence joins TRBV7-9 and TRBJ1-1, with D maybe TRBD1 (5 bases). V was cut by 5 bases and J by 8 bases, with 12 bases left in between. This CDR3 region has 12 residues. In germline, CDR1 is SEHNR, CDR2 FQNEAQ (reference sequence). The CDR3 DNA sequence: TGTGCCAGCAGCGTTGACGGGGGAGAAGCTTTCTTT. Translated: CASSVDGGEAFF.

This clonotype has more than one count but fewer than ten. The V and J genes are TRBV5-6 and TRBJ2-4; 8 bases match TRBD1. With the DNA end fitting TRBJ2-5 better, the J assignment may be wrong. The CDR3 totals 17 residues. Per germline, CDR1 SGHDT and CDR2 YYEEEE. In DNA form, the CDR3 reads TGTGCCAGCAGCCGAACCGACGACAGGGGCTGGCGAGAGACCCAGTACTTC. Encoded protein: CASSRTDDRGWRETQYF.